This T cell receptor beta chain was identified during a study of blood T cell repertoires in COVID-19. The wider study: Spain, Italy and the United States supplied samples that represented acute and convalescent COVID-19.

How the authors handled the data: How many nucleated cells were present was estimated from reference gene primer amplification. The protocol was immunoSEQ multiplex PCR, while the TCRdb copy is restricted to in-frame clones and leaves out a portion. The V and J calls and clone size are taken from that table; D and trimming were inferred from the DNA. This table holds almost 300,000 clones, about nine tenths found once. Trimming left V 2 bases short and J 5 bases short, with 18 bases between. The CDR3 has 16 amino acids. Germline lookup yields CDR1 LGHDT and CDR2 YNNKEL (reference sequence). Seattle enrolled patients during active infection and tracked them longitudinally. This clone was observed a few times.

The sequence derives from a woman aged 30 to 39 with COVID-19, enrolled during active disease. Sequences were obtained from peripheral blood. This chain joins TRBV3-1 (or the pseudogene TRBV3-2) and TRBJ1-2, with D possibly matching TRBD1 (5 bases). The CDR3 protein is CASSQTDIWLTYGYTF. The CDR3 region has the DNA TGTGCCAGCAGCCAAACGGACATCTGGTTAACTTATGGCTACACCTTC.